The entry that follows covers one T cell receptor beta chain sequence. The junction departs from germline at one end; a sequencing error may be responsible. The sample is drawn from a study of blood T cells in healthy people across ages. Study information: Per two T cells, template switching captured roughly one barcoded beta molecule.

The CDR3 is made up of 13 amino acids. CDR1 DFQATT and CDR2 SNEGSKA come from the germline V gene (reference sequence). A second 7 to 11 cycle PCR used barcoded and J-beta primers. The template-switch adaptor, which had 12 random nucleotides, put a tag on each cDNA molecule. TCRdb independently ran MiXCR on the 5' RACE reads; one entry per CDR3 protein. This sample carries 1.4 million or so distinct CDR3 sequences, 42% of them seen once, and the ten largest clones take about 4%. The chain couples TRBV20-1 to TRBJ1-6; D gene ambiguous. The specimen was blood. The receptor was isolated from a woman younger than 30 in good health. The CDR3 sequence: CSAREYRNSPPHF. As DNA, the CDR3 is TGCAGTGCTAGAGAATACAGAAATTCACCCCCCCACTTT.